Following are 22 T cell receptor beta chains from one sample sequenced in a study of blood T cell repertoires in COVID-19. Profiling relied on immunoSEQ multiplex PCR, and the TCRdb table lists in-frame clones only, not all of them. The sample lists around 240,000 clones; around 83% were seen once. Material: peripheral blood. These receptors came from a woman aged 45-65 years with acute or convalescent COVID-19.

This chain uses TRBV28 with TRBJ1-5, with 8 bases lining up with TRBD1. The J segment lost 4 bases and the V segment lost 5 bases, leaving 4 bases of the junction unmatched. Germline assignment: CDR1 MDHEN and CDR2 SYDVKM. The CDR3 is 14 amino acids. The CDR3 loop reads CASSQGAGNQPQHF. Here the CDR3 DNA reads TGTGCCAGCAGTCAGGGGGCGGGTAATCAGCCCCAGCATTTT.

This clone appeared a few times. The chain combines TRBV12-3 or TRBV12-4 with TRBJ2-7, with 8 bases identical to TRBD1. The CDR3 spans 13 residues. Germline trimming cut 4 bases from V and 6 bases from J; bases unmatched to any gene: 5. CDR3 loop: CASSSWTGSEQYF. The CDR3 DNA reads TGTGCCAGCAGTTCCTGGACAGGGTCCGAGCAGTACTTC.

The CDR3 sequence: CASTQLRGRGNTEAFF. In DNA form, the CDR3 reads TGTGCCAGTACCCAGCTTAGGGGCAGGGGGAACACTGAAGCTTTCTTT. V and J are TRBV19 and TRBJ1-1; tentatively, D is TRBD1 (6 bases). Trimming removed 7 bases from V and 1 base from J, with 19 bases in between. The germline V gene has CDR1 LNHDA and CDR2 SQIVND (reference sequence). CDR3 length equals 16 residues.

The gene calls are TRBV15 and TRBJ1-1, with 8 bases aligning to TRBD1. V gave up 5 bases and J gave up 4 bases; unmatched junction bases: 6. CDR3 length: 14 amino acids. Germline loops: CDR1 LNHNV, CDR2 YYDKDF (reference sequence). As DNA, the CDR3 is TGTGCCACCAGCCAGGGGGCGTTGGGCACTGAAGCTTTCTTT. It yields the protein CATSQGALGTEAFF.

The rearrangement joins TRBV2 to TRBJ2-7; 8 nucleotides agree with TRBD1. CDR1 is SNHLY and CDR2 is FYNNEI in the germline V gene. The CDR3 consists of 14 residues. V dropped 6 bases and J dropped 3; count of bases not matched to a gene: 7. The CDR3 nucleotides read TGTGCCAGCAGGAGGACAGGGTTTTACTACGAGCAGTACTTC. Protein: CASRRTGFYYEQYF.

This chain joins TRBV4-1 and TRBJ2-5; TRBD2 might be the D (5 bases). This CDR3 comprises 20 residues. The V and J ends lost 2 bases and 0 bases respectively, with 25 bases between them. Germline V gene data show CDR1 as MGHRA and CDR2 as YSYEKL. In DNA, the CDR3 is TGCGCCAGCAGCCAAAAACCCCCTTCGTATGTGGGAGAGTACCAAGAGACCCAGTACTTC. Encoded protein: CASSQKPPSYVGEYQETQYF.

J is TRBJ1-1 and V is TRBV7-2; the D is unclear. The CDR3 loop spans 13 amino acids. V was trimmed by 5 bases and J by 2 bases, leaving 9 bases between them. The germline gives CDR1 SGHTA, CDR2 FQGNSA. The CDR3 coding sequence is TGTGCCAGCAGCCCCCAGTATAACACTGAAGCTTTCTTT. Its protein is CASSPQYNTEAFF.

The chain couples TRBV25-1 to TRBJ1-2; D gene ambiguous. Trimming took off 1 base at V and 5 bases at J, with 17 bases between the two ends. The CDR3 is made up of 16 amino acids. Germline loops: CDR1 MGHDK, CDR2 SYGVNS. The CDR3 loop is CASSESQSPEVYGYTF. CDR3 nucleotides: TGTGCCAGCAGTGAATCCCAGTCCCCAGAGGTTTATGGCTACACCTTC.

The chain employs TRBV18 and TRBJ2-1, with D possibly matching TRBD2 (5 bases). The CDR3 contains 15 residues. Germline loops: CDR1 KGHSH, CDR2 LQKENI. V lost 11 bases, J lost 4 bases, and 21 bases lay in between. CDR3 loop: CAGSTGSGTYNEQFF. CDR3 nucleotide sequence: TGTGCCGGTTCTACCGGAAGCGGAACTTACAATGAGCAGTTCTTC.

The chain couples TRBV5-1 to TRBJ2-3, with a weak D call TRBD1 (6 bases). The CDR3 loop spans 14 amino acids. Trimming removed 4 bases at V and 1 base at J, with 10 bases between. Germline loops: CDR1 SGHRS, CDR2 YFSETQ. The CDR3 here is CASSLRQGTDTQYF. CDR3 in DNA: TGCGCCAGCAGCCTAAGACAGGGCACAGATACGCAGTATTTT.

This clone was detected only once. The chain joins TRBV2 to TRBJ2-5; TRBD1 agrees at 7 bases. The CDR3 runs 14 residues. Germline lookup yields CDR1 SNHLY and CDR2 FYNNEI. J gave up 1 base and V 8 bases, and 7 bases lay outside the gene matches. CDR3 nucleotides: TGTGCCAGCGGCGGCAGGGGGACCCAAGAGACCCAGTACTTC. Translation: CASGGRGTQETQYF.

The V call is TRBV6-6, the J call TRBJ2-7; the D gene is possibly TRBD2 (5 bases). The V gene's germline CDR1 is MNHNY and CDR2 SVGAGI (reference sequence). This CDR3 is 14 amino acids long. V shed 0 bases and J shed 3 bases, with 9 bases lying between them. The chain's CDR3 is CASSYSREGYEQYF. CDR3 DNA sequence: TGTGCCAGCAGTTACTCGAGGGAAGGCTACGAGCAGTACTTC.

This sequence joins TRBV24-1 and TRBJ2-7; D may be TRBD2 (6 bases). V shed 4 bases and J shed 8 bases, with 8 bases lying between them. Per germline, CDR1 KGHDR and CDR2 SFDVKD. The CDR3 spans 11 residues. The CDR3 protein is CATSEGGKQYF. The CDR3 nucleotides are TGTGCCACCAGTGAAGGAGGGAAGCAGTACTTC.

The chain is built from TRBV28 and TRBJ2-2, with no clear D. This CDR3 has 16 amino acids. Germline values: CDR1 MDHEN, CDR2 SYDVKM. The V gene lost 7 bases and the J gene lost 3 bases, with 18 bases spanning the gap. This CDR3 reads CASTFRGRMDTGELFF. CDR3 bases: TGTGCCAGCACCTTTCGTGGCAGAATGGACACCGGGGAGCTGTTTTTT. Looking up the rest from reference TRBV28 and TRBJ2-2 gives the full variable domain: DVKVTQSSRYLVKRTGEKVFLECVQDMDHENMFWYRQDPGLGLRLIYFSYDVKMKEKGDIPEGYSVSREKKERFSLILESASTNQTSMYLCASTFRGRMDTGELFFGEGSRLTVL.

This rearrangement joins TRBV9 to TRBJ1-2; the D is unclear. The V gene lost 3 bases and the J gene lost 8 bases, with 17 bases spanning the gap. The CDR3 covers 14 residues. From germline, CDR1 is SGDLS and CDR2 YYNGEE. CDR3 nucleotide sequence: TGTGCCAGCAGCGCCTCGCCCGGTGGCGGAGGCTACACCTTC. Protein product: CASSASPGGGGYTF.

The V and J genes are TRBV28 and TRBJ1-6; possible D gene TRBD1, 5 bases. CDR3 size: 16 residues. Germline V lookup: CDR1 MDHEN, CDR2 SYDVKM. V was pared by 6 bases and J by 5 bases, with 17 bases between. The CDR3 DNA is TGTGCCAGCAGCACTCCCCGGGACTTCCATAATTCACCCCTCCACTTT. Translated: CASSTPRDFHNSPLHF.

The table lists this clone with a count of one. CDR3 sequence reads: CAWSGQGGSKGYTF. The DNA for the CDR3 is TGTGCCTGGAGTGGACAGGGGGGCAGCAAAGGCTACACCTTC. This chain links TRBV30 with TRBJ1-2; TRBD1 matches at 9 bases. The CDR3 covers 14 residues. CDR1 GTSNPN and CDR2 SVGIG come from the germline V gene (reference sequence). V was clipped by 1 base and J by 8 bases; unmatched bases: 8.

This chain uses TRBV12-3 or TRBV12-4 with TRBJ1-2; TRBD1 agrees at 8 bases. The V gene end was trimmed by 3 bases and the J gene end by 6 bases; junction bases not matched to a gene: 3. CDR3 length: 13 residues. The CDR3 sequence is CASSFQGANGYTF. The CDR3 DNA reads TGTGCCAGCAGTTTTCAGGGGGCGAATGGCTACACCTTC.

The V and J genes are TRBV7-3 and TRBJ2-2; D might be TRBD2 (5 bases). The V end was cut by 5 bases, the J end by 6 bases, with 10 bases between. Germline lookup yields CDR1 SGHTA and CDR2 FQGTGA. This CDR3 is 13 amino acids long. The CDR3 sequence: CASSGLGAGELFF. The DNA of the CDR3 is TGTGCCAGCAGCGGGCTCGGGGCCGGGGAGCTGTTTTTT.

V usage is TRBV18 and J usage is TRBJ1-2; a possible D gene is TRBD1 (6 bases). V lost 2 bases, J lost 8 bases, and 15 bases lay in between. CDR1 and CDR2 from the germline V gene are KGHSH and LQKENI. The length of the CDR3 is 14 residues. Written as DNA, the CDR3 is TGTGCCAGCTCACCAGTTTCAGGGGCGCCCGGCTACACCTTC. Protein sequence: CASSPVSGAPGYTF.

This chain joins TRBV6-5 and TRBJ2-5, with 7 bases aligning to TRBD1. With 0 bases clipped from V and 7 bases from J, the junction kept 8 bases outside the gene matches. Germline V gene lookup returns CDR1 MNHEY and CDR2 SVGAGI. The CDR3 has 15 residues. The DNA of the CDR3 is TGTGCCAGCAGTTACTCGAAGGGGGCGGGTGGGACCCAGTACTTC. Translated, it gives CASSYSKGAGGTQYF.

The chain carries TRBV14 and TRBJ1-6, with D hard to call. Between the trimmed V and J ends, which lost 2 bases and 13 bases, there was a span of 12 bases. CDR1 is SGHDN, CDR2 FVKESK, per germline. The CDR3 contains 13 residues. The CDR3 DNA reads TGTGCCAGCAGCCAATACGGACTGCTTCCCCTCCACTTT. Its protein is CASSQYGLLPLHF.